What follows are 20 T cell receptor beta chains derived from one specimen sequenced in a study of shared clonotypes between healthy human individuals. Sequencing used immunoSEQ multiplex PCR; TCRdb keeps in-frame clones, though not all of them. The sample includes 2 million to 3 million clones, roughly 93% seen only once; the top ten take 0.36%. Sequenced material: naive CD4+ T cells from PBMCs. Subset specified: CD45RA+ positively selected. Receptors originate from a man in his late teens or twenties in good health. Some clones in this sample may be carry-over from other donors' samples.

The chain recombines TRBV7-8 with TRBJ1-2; TRBD1 matches at 10 bases. The CDR3 is 18 residues long. Per germline, CDR1 SGHVS and CDR2 FQNEAQ. The V gene end was trimmed by 4 bases and the J gene end by 3 bases; junction bases not matched to a gene: 14. The CDR3 DNA reads TGTGCCAGCAGCTCCCGACAGGGGGCGATAGAAGAGTACTATGGCTACACCTTC. Encoded protein: CASSSRQGAIEEYYGYTF.

V is TRBV5-1 and J is TRBJ2-5; D is possibly TRBD1 (5 bases). The germline CDR1 and CDR2 sequences are SGHRS and YFSETQ. The V and J ends lost 4 bases and 7 bases respectively, with 14 bases between them. There are 13 residues in the CDR3. CDR3 sequence: CASSLHDQGTQYF. Here the CDR3 DNA reads TGCGCCAGCAGCCTCCATGACCAGGGGACCCAGTACTTC.

The chain joins TRBV28 to TRBJ2-7; 8 bases align to TRBD1. The CDR3 totals 15 residues. The germline gives CDR1 MDHEN, CDR2 SYDVKM. The ends lost 4 bases at V and 7 bases at J; junction bases unmatched: 12. CDR3 region: CASSSPGQAKWEQYF. The CDR3 DNA is TGTGCCAGCAGTTCTCCGGGACAGGCTAAGTGGGAGCAGTACTTC.

This clone has just one count. This chain links TRBV5-1 with TRBJ2-7; 11 nucleotides align to TRBD1. Looked up from germline, CDR1 is SGHRS and CDR2 is YFSETQ. The CDR3 extends over 14 amino acids. V shed 5 bases, J shed 6 bases, and the junction held 7 bases outside the gene matches. DNA for the CDR3: TGCGCCAGCAGACCCCGGACAGGGGGCGCCGAGCAGTACTTC. Its protein is CASRPRTGGAEQYF.

The chain uses TRBV9 and TRBJ1-2, with 10 bases lining up with TRBD1. The CDR3 is 13 amino acids. With V trimmed by 4 bases and J by 7 bases, 4 bases remained unmatched. The germline V gene has CDR1 SGDLS and CDR2 YYNGEE. CDR3: CASSRQGAVGYTF. As DNA, the CDR3 is TGTGCCAGCAGCAGACAGGGGGCGGTTGGCTACACCTTC.

The count of this clone is one. The V call is TRBV5-5, the J call TRBJ2-5; TRBD1 aligns across 9 bases. From germline, CDR1 is SGHKS and CDR2 YYEKEE (reference sequence). J lost 4 bases, V lost 0 bases, and 7 bases had no gene match. The CDR3 extends over 16 amino acids. Here the CDR3 reads CASSLGGTGIGETQYF. CDR3 coding DNA: TGTGCCAGCAGCTTGGGGGGGACAGGGATAGGAGAGACCCAGTACTTC.

The gene calls are TRBV19 and TRBJ2-7, with 8 nucleotides matching TRBD1. The CDR3 is 16 residues long. Germline V gene lookup returns CDR1 LNHDA and CDR2 SQIVND (reference sequence). J lost 7 bases, V lost 5 bases, and 16 bases had no gene match. As DNA, the CDR3 is TGTGCCAGTAGTTCTAGAAGGACAGGGACCCACCGAGAGCAGTACTTC. This codes for CASSSRRTGTHREQYF.

With respect to this clone: This specimen includes other DNA sequences encoding the same CDR3. The V call is TRBV6-5, the J call TRBJ1-2; TRBD1 matches at 7 bases. Trimming at V came to 2 bases and at J to 8 bases, leaving 5 bases not matched to a gene. Germline assignment: CDR1 MNHEY and CDR2 SVGAGI. CDR3 length: 13 residues. CDR3 nucleotides: TGTGCCAGCAGTTACGGACAGGCGGGAGGCTACACCTTC. Protein: CASSYGQAGGYTF.

The chain joins TRBV29-1 to TRBJ2-2; D is perhaps TRBD2 (6 bases). Trimming cost V 6 bases and J 9 bases, with 17 bases left between them. The CDR3 length is 13 residues. The germline V gene has CDR1 SQVTM and CDR2 ANQGSEA. The CDR3 DNA reads as TGCAGCGTCCTGGGACTTCCTGACCGGGAGCTGTTTTTT. It encodes CSVLGLPDRELFF.

The J gene is TRBJ2-3, the V gene TRBV5-4, with TRBD2 matching over 12 bases. V shed 9 bases, J shed 6 bases, and the junction held 11 bases outside the gene matches. Germline CDR1 is SGHNT and CDR2 is YYREEE (reference sequence). The CDR3 spans 15 residues. This chain's CDR3 is CATTPRTSGVDTQYF. DNA of the CDR3: TGTGCCACAACACCCCGGACTAGCGGGGTGGATACGCAGTATTTT.

V and J are TRBV9 and TRBJ2-3; 8 positions match TRBD2. Germline V gives CDR1 SGDLS, CDR2 YYNGEE. The CDR3 totals 17 residues. J lost 2 bases, V lost 3 bases, and 11 bases had no gene match. CDR3 residues: CASSAYPIAGNTDTQYF. The CDR3, as DNA: TGTGCCAGCAGCGCTTACCCGATAGCGGGGAACACAGATACGCAGTATTTT. The full variable domain, rest sourced from reference TRBV9 and TRBJ2-3, is DSGVTQTPKHLITATGQRVTLRCSPRSGDLSVYWYQQSLDQGLQFLIQYYNGEERAKGNILERFSAQQFPDLHSELNLSSLELGDSALYFCASSAYPIAGNTDTQYFGPGTRLTVL.

As DNA, the CDR3 is TGTGCCAGCACGACACCAAGGAGGGACACTGAAGCTTTCTTT. Its protein product is CASTTPRRDTEAFF. The chain couples TRBV28 to TRBJ1-1; D not certain. The CDR3 spans 14 residues. The V gene's germline CDR1 is MDHEN and CDR2 SYDVKM. The V and J ends lost 7 bases and 3 bases respectively, with 15 bases between them.

V is TRBV5-4 and J is TRBJ2-3; 9 bases are shared with TRBD1. The CDR3 is 14 residues long. Germline loops: CDR1 SGHNT, CDR2 YYREEE (reference sequence). V was clipped by 4 bases and J by 3 bases; unmatched bases: 3. CDR3: CASSNGQGTDTQYF. CDR3 bases: TGTGCCAGCAGCAACGGACAGGGGACAGATACGCAGTATTTT.

This clone was counted once. The V call is TRBV28, the J call TRBJ2-1, with 12 positions matching TRBD1. V lost 3 bases, J lost 9 bases, and 9 bases stayed unmatched. Germline CDR1 and CDR2: MDHEN and SYDVKM. CDR3 length: 16 amino acids. Here the CDR3 reads CASSLPGTGGASEQFF. CDR3 nucleotide sequence: TGTGCCAGCAGTTTGCCCGGGACAGGGGGCGCATCTGAGCAGTTCTTC. Complete variable domain (other parts from reference TRBV28 and TRBJ2-1): DVKVTQSSRYLVKRTGEKVFLECVQDMDHENMFWYRQDPGLGLRLIYFSYDVKMKEKGDIPEGYSVSREKKERFSLILESASTNQTSMYLCASSLPGTGGASEQFFGPGTRLTVL.

The chain employs TRBV2 and TRBJ2-1; the D is unclear. There are 13 residues in the CDR3. The V end lost 8 bases, the J end lost 0 bases, and 8 bases lay between the germline ends. Germline assignment: CDR1 SNHLY and CDR2 FYNNEI. CDR3 nucleotides: TGTGCCAGCCGTCAACCCTCCTACAATGAGCAGTTCTTC. Translated: CASRQPSYNEQFF.

This chain uses TRBV28 with TRBJ2-7, with TRBD1 identical over 9 bases. This CDR3 has 15 amino acids. Germline CDR1 reads MDHEN; CDR2 reads SYDVKM. The junction had 9 bases not matched to a gene; V was cut back by 3 bases and J by 6 bases. The DNA for the CDR3 is TGTGCCAGCAGTTTTACCGGGACAGGGCTCAGCGAGCAGTACTTC. It codes for CASSFTGTGLSEQYF.

The chain carries TRBV19 and TRBJ1-2; TRBD1 is a possible D gene (5 bases). This CDR3 spans 16 amino acids. The germline V gene encodes CDR1 LNHDA and CDR2 SQIVND (reference sequence). The ends were cut back, 6 bases at V and 3 bases at J, with 20 bases in the middle. The CDR3 DNA follows: TGTGCCAGTAGAGCATGGGACCGAGAGAGGGACTATGGCTACACCTTC. It codes for CASRAWDRERDYGYTF.

The chain combines TRBV7-6 with TRBJ2-7, with TRBD1 matching over 11 bases. The CDR3 loop spans 15 amino acids. V lost 5 bases, J lost 5 bases, and 8 bases stayed unmatched. Germline CDR1 reads SGHVS; CDR2 reads FNYEAQ. This chain's CDR3 is CASSPGQGAENEQYF. The CDR3 nucleotides read TGTGCCAGCAGCCCCGGACAGGGGGCCGAGAACGAGCAGTACTTC.

The chain joins TRBV7-3 to TRBJ2-5; 8 bases align to TRBD1. The CDR3 runs to 15 residues. CDR1 is SGHTA and CDR2 is FQGTGA in the germline V gene. V was clipped by 5 bases and J by 4 bases; unmatched bases: 9. CDR3 sequence (DNA): TGTGCCAGCAGCCAACAGACAGGGACAGGAGAGACCCAGTACTTC. Translation gives CASSQQTGTGETQYF.

V gene TRBV6-5 combines with J gene TRBJ1-1; D perhaps matches TRBD1 (5 bases). Trimming stripped 3 bases from V and 4 bases from J, with 15 bases between. From germline, CDR1 is MNHEY and CDR2 SVGAGI. The CDR3 contains 15 residues. CDR3 sequence reads: CASSYWSVGGTEAFF. Written as DNA, the CDR3 is TGTGCCAGCAGTTATTGGAGTGTGGGGGGCACTGAAGCTTTCTTT.